This T cell receptor beta chain was obtained from a study of T cell changes during pregnancy in multiple sclerosis. Generated by immunoSEQ multiplex PCR, the TCRdb table keeps only in-frame clones and is missing some. Among tens of thousands of clones listed, roughly 90% were seen once. The CDR3 extends over 15 amino acids. Trimming stripped 1 base from V and 3 bases from J, with 11 bases between. The germline gives CDR1 SGHTA, CDR2 FQGNSA. The chain links TRBV7-2 to TRBJ2-3; D gene ambiguous. Sequencing was performed on peripheral blood, taken in the second trimester of pregnancy. The TCR sequence derives from a female donor with multiple sclerosis, enrolled in a pregnancy study. CDR3 region: CASSLGAQYTDTQYF. The CDR3 DNA sequence: TGTGCCAGCAGCTTAGGAGCCCAATATACAGATACGCAGTATTTT.